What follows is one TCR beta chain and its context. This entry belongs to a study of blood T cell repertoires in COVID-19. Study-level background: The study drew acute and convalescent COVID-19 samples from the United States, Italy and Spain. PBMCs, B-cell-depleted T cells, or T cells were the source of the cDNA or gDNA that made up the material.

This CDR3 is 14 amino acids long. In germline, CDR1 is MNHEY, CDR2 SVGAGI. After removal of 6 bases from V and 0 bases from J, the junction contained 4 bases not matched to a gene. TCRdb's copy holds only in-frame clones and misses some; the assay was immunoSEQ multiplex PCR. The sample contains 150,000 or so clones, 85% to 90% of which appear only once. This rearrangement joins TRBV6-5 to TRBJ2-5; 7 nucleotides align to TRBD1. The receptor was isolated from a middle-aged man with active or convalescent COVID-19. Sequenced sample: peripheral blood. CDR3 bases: TGTGCCAGCAGGCCGGGACAGAACCAAGAGACCCAGTACTTC. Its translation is CASRPGQNQETQYF.